This TCR beta chain was sequenced during a study of T cell repertoires in cytomegalovirus infection (dated by TCRdb to between 2018 and 2021). With respect to the entire study: Recently identified HLA-C-restricted CMV epitopes, whose presentation resists viral immunomodulation, were targeted by peptide stimulations together with well-studied HLA-B-restricted epitopes. The HLA type of each donor mattered for the analysis, because public TCR beta signatures pointed to carriage of CMV infection along with the matching HLA type. Beyond this particular receptor, the publication reports: In both this cohort and an independent cohort of 350 or so donors, the cumulative frequency of public TCR beta family members distinguished carriers of CMV infection plus the relevant HLA type. In the ex vivo response, HLA-C-restricted CMV-specific TCR beta clonotypes were dominant, and in two of eight donors the single most frequent clonotype came from this HLA-C-restricted group.

Sequencing used an Illumina HiSeq 1500. TCRdb reprocessed the public reads (quality trimming at Q25 with fastp, clone calling with MiXCR) and kept in-frame beta chains. Every distinct CDR3 protein forms one entry, paired with its most common genes and DNA. A total of 830,000 or so distinct CDR3 sequences appear in this sample, about 30% of them only once. Around an eighth of the sample rests with the top ten. Regarding this clonotype: It lacks a known antigen. No much larger clone is present one base from it, and per-base qualities are unavailable.

The sample's treatment or condition label, decoded: in vitro stimulation with specific CMV peptide epitopes to enrich CMV-specific T cells. V is trimmed back by 2 bases and J by 3 bases, and the junction contains 2 bases that no gene match accounts for. From cysteine to phenylalanine, the CDR3 is 15 amino acids long. Only CDR3 DNA remains: 45 bases, in frame from the first base. Based on the germline V gene, the CDR1 and CDR2 sequences are MDHEN and SYDVKM. Recombination connected TRBV28 to TRBJ1-2; the junction holds 11 bases that match TRBD1. Sequenced material: cultured CD8+ T cells from PBMCs, taken from culture after CMV antigen stimulation. The TCR comes from a human donor in good health (CMV status not recorded). Some clones in this sample may be carry-over from other donors' samples. The nucleotide sequence reads as follows: TGTGCCAGCAGTTTACCGGGACAGGGGGACTATGGCTACACCTTC. Protein translation: CASSLPGQGDYGYTF.